What follows describes a single T cell receptor beta chain. Its antigen remains undetermined. One base away there is no much larger clone; base qualities are not given. This record comes from a study of glioma-infiltrating T cells after dendritic cell vaccination (dated by TCRdb to the mid-2010s). The study in broad terms: The cohort comprised about 15 glioblastoma patients from Phase I and II dendritic cell vaccination trials, 9 newly diagnosed and 6 with recurrent disease. Between the early 2000s and the early 2010s, patients were given autologous tumor lysate-pulsed dendritic cell vaccination. To make the vaccine, monocyte-derived dendritic cells were cultured for approximately 7 days with IL-4 and GM-CSF and then pulsed overnight with autologous tumor lysate. Patients received three intradermal dendritic cell vaccine injections at biweekly intervals in the arm below the axilla. Tumor-infiltrating lymphocyte content was quantified and tumor and blood repertoires were compared in dendritic cell-vaccinated glioblastoma patients by deep sequencing of TCR beta CDR3 regions. TCR sequencing metrics, including TIL content and tumor-blood repertoire overlap, were correlated with survival after dendritic cell vaccination. Findings and caveats that apply to the study as a whole: TCR clonality showed no direct relationship with survival, which suggests that a diverse polyclonal response may be important. After dendritic cell vaccination, a higher estimated pretreatment TIL content predicted longer time to progression and longer overall survival. The cohort was small and heterogeneous, and full blood and tumor sets were available for few patients, with initial-recurrent tumor pairs available for even fewer patients. The response model built on TCR overlap across three groups was characterized as speculative, with prospective validation still needed.

This specimen's time point label, per the study, means: after dendritic cell vaccination, including at tumor progression/relapse. Patients were selected on the basis of adequate residual fresh-frozen tumor tissue and more than two years of available survival data. Molecular status otherwise varied across the glioblastoma patients, but none of them carried an isocitrate dehydrogenase mutation. PBMC were collected before vaccination, two weeks after the third vaccination, and at tumor progression if progression occurred. The Qiagen DNeasy Blood extraction Kit was used for extraction of genomic DNA. From the cysteine up to the phenylalanine, the CDR3 has a length of 19 residues. This entry keeps only the CDR3 DNA: 57 bases, framed from base 1. Taken from the germline V gene, the CDR1 and CDR2 loops are MDHEN and SYDVKM. Trimming at the junction amounts to 4 bases on V and 7 bases on J, and the germline ends lie 30 bases apart.

Using the immunoSEQ assay, TCRB CDR3 regions were amplified from 1.5 to 2 micrograms of genomic DNA, or from all available DNA when less than that was on hand. The multiplex PCR employed 60 forward primers targeting TCR V beta segments and 13 reverse primers targeting J beta segments. To estimate reads per starting template, synthetic control templates were spiked into each sample at limiting dilution. The Illumina HiSeq System generated 87 bp sequencing reads. The authors' pipeline ran thus. PCR and sequencing errors were removed by a nearest neighbor algorithm that merged closely related sequences. TCR overlap was measured as the percentage of unique tumor TCR beta sequences that were also present in the peripheral blood of the same patient. Drawn from immuneACCESS, this table holds only the in-frame rearrangements with V and J called that TCRdb kept. Clones are partly lost; checked studies trace under half to an unresolved V gene and leave the rest unexplained. The V and J calls and clone size are taken from that table; D and trimming were inferred from the DNA. The sample table shows 100,000 to 120,000 clones, and roughly 90% are seen once. The ten largest clones take up over 2.5% of the sample.

This clonotype was obtained from a human donor with glioblastoma. This specimen consisted of blood, obtained after dendritic cell vaccination. The rearranged chain carries TRBV28 and TRBJ2-3, with TRBD2 tentatively as D gene (6 bases match). The CDR3 in this case is CASSSPPGGVRGIGYTQYF. The base sequence is TGTGCCAGCAGTTCCCCCCCTGGAGGGGTTCGCGGGATTGGGTATACGCAGTATTTT.